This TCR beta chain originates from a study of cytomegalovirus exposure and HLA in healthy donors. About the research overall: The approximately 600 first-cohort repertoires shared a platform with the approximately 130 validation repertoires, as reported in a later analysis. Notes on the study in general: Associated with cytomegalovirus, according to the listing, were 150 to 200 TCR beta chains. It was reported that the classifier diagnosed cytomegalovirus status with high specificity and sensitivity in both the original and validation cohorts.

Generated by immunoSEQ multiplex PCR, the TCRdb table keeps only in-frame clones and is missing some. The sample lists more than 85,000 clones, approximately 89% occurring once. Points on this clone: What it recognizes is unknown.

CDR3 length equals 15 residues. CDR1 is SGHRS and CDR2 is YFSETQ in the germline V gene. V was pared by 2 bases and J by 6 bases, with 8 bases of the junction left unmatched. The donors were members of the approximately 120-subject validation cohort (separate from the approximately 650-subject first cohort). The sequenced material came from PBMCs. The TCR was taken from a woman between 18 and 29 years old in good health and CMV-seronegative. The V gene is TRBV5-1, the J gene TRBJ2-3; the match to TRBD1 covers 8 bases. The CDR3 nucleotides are TGCGCCAGCAGCTTTCAGACAGGGGTAACGGATACGCAGTATTTT. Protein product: CASSFQTGVTDTQYF.